This T cell receptor (beta chain) was identified during a study of cytomegalovirus exposure and HLA in healthy donors. A multiplex PCR was run with 60 Vbeta primers and 13 Jbeta primers. Measured with immunoSEQ multiplex PCR; TCRdb has only the in-frame clones, and not every one. The repertoire holds fewer than 150,000 clones, about 84% seen once, with about 6.8% in the top ten. The germline V gene has CDR1 MNHEY and CDR2 SVGAGI. V shed 6 bases and J 1 base; nucleotides not matched to a gene: 5. This CDR3 has 15 residues. The specimen was PBMCs. The rearrangement joins TRBV6-5 to TRBJ2-7, with TRBD1 matching 11 bases. The sequence was collected from a woman aged 40 to 50 in good health and CMV-seropositive. CDR3: CASSRTGGRSYEQYF. CDR3 nucleotide sequence: TGTGCCAGCAGCAGGACAGGGGGCCGATCCTACGAGCAGTACTTC.